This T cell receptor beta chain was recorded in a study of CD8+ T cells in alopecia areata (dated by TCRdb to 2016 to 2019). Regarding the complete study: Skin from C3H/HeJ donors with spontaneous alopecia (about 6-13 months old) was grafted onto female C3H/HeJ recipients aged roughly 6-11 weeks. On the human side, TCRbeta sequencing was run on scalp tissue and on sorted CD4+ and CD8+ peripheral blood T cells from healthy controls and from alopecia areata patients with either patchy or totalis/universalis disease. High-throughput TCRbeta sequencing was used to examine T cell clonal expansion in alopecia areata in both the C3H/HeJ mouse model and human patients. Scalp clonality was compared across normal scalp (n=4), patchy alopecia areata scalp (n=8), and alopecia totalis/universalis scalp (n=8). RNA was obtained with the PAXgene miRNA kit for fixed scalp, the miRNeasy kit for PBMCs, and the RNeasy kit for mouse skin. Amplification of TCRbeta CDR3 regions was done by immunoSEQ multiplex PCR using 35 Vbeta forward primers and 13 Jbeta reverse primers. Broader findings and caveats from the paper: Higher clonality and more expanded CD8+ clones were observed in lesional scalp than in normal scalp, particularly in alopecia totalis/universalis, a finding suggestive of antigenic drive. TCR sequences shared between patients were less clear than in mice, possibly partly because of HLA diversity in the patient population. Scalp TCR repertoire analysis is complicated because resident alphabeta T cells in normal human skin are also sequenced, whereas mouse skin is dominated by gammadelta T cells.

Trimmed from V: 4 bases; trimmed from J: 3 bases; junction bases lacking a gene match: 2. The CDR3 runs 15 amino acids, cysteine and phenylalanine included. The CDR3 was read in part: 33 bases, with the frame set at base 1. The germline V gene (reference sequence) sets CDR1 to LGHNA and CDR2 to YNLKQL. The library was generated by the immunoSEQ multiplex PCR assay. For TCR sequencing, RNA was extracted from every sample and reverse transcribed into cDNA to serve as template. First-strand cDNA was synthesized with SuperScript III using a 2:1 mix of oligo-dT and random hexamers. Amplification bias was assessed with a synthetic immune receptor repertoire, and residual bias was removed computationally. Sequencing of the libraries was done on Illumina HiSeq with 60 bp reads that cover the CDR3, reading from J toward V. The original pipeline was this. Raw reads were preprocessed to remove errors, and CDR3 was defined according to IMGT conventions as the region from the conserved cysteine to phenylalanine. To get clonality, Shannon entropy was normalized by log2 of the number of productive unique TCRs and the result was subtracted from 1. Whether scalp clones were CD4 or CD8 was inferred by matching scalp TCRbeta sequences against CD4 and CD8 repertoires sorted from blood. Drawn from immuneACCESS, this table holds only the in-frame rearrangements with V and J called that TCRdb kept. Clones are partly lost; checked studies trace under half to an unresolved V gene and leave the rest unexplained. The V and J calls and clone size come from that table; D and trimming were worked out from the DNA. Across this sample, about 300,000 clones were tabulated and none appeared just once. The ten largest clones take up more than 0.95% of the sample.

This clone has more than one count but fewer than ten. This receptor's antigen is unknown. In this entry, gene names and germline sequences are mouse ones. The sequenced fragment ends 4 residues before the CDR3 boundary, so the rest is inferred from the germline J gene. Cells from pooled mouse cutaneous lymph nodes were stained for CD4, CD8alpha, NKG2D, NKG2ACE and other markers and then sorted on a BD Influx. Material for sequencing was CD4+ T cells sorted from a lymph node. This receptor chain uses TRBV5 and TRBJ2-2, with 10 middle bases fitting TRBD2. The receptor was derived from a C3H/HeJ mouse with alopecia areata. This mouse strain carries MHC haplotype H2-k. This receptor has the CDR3 CASSPDWGDTGQLYF. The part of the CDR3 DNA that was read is TGTGCCAGCAGCCCCGACTGGGGGGACACCGGG.